This TCR beta chain was observed in a study of blood T cell repertoires in COVID-19. Living in under 30 US areas, the participants were between about 18 and 100 years of age. Clinical history reported by participants formed the basis on which cohorts were assigned. Study processing details: It was from reference gene primer amplification that nucleated cell counts were estimated. Sequencing used immunoSEQ multiplex PCR; TCRdb keeps in-frame clones, though not all of them. The D gene and trimming were derived from the DNA, and the V and J assignments and clone size from that table. The repertoire holds nearly 400,000 clones, with around 92% as singletons. V shed 3 bases and J 7 bases; nucleotides not matched to a gene: 10. The V gene's germline CDR1 is LNHDA and CDR2 SQIVND (reference sequence). The CDR3 runs 16 residues.

Sequenced: PBMCs or T cells enriched from blood (not recorded which). The chain employs TRBV19 and TRBJ1-5, with TRBD1 matching 9 bases. The sequence derives from a woman between 25 and 40 years old who had recovered from COVID-19. The chain's CDR3 is CASSIGGGQGGQPQHF. The DNA for the CDR3 is TGTGCCAGTAGTATTGGGGGGGGACAGGGAGGCCAGCCCCAGCATTTT.